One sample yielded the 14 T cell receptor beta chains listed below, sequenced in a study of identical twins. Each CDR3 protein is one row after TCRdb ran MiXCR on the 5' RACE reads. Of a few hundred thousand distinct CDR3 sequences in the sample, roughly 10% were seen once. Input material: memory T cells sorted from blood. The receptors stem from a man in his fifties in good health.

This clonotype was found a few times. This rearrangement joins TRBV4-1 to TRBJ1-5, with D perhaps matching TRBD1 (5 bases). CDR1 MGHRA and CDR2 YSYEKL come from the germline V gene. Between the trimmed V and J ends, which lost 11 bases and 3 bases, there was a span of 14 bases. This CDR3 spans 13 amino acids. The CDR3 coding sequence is TGCGCCGGCGGACGGGACCTCAATCAGCCCCAGCATTTT. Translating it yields CAGGRDLNQPQHF.

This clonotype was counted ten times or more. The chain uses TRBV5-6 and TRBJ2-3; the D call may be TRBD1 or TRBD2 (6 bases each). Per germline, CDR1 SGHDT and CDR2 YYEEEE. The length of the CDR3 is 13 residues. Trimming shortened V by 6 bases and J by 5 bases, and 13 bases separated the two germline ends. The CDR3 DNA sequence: TGTGCCAGCAACCCGGGGGCCATAGATACGCAGTATTTT. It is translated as CASNPGAIDTQYF.

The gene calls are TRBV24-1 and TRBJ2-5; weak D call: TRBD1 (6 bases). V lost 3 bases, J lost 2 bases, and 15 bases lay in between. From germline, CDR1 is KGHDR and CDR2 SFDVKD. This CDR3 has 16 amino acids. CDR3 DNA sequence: TGTGCCACCAGTGATGCCGGAACAGGGAGACAAGAGACCCAGTACTTC. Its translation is CATSDAGTGRQETQYF.

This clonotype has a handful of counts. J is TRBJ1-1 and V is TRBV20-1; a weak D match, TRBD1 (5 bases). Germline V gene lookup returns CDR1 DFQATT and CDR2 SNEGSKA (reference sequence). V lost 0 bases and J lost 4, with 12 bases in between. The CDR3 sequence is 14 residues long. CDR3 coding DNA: TGCAGTGCTAGAGATGTAAGGGGAAGCACTGAAGCTTTCTTT. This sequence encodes CSARDVRGSTEAFF.

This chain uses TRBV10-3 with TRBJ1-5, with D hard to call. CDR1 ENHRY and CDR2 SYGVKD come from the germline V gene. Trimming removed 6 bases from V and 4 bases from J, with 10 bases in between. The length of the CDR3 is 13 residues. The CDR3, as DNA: TGTGCCATCAGCCAAGCGGAAAATCAGCCCCAGCATTTT. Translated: CAISQAENQPQHF.

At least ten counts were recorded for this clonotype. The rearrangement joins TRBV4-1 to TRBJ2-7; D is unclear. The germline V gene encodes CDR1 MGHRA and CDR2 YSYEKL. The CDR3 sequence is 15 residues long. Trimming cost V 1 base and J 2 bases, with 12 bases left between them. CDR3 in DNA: TGCGCCAGCAGCCAAGTGGCGGCTACAACCTACGAGCAGTACTTC. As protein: CASSQVAATTYEQYF.

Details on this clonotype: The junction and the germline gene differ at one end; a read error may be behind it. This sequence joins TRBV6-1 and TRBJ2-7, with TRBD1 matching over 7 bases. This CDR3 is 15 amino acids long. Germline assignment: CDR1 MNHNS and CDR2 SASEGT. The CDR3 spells CASREERTGQYEQYF. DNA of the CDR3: TGTGCCAGCAGGGAAGAACGGACAGGTCAATACGAGCAGTACTTC.

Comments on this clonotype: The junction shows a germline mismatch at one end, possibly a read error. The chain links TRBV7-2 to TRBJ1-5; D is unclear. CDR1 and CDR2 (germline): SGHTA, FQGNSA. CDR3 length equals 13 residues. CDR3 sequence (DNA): TGTGCCGGCAGCCCGGAGGGCAATCAGCCCCAGCATTTT. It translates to CAGSPEGNQPQHF.

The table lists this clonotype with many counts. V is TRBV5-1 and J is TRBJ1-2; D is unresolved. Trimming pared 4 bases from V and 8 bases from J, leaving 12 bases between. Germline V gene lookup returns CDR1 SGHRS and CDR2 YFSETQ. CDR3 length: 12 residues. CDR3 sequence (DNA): TGCGCCAGCAGCGACAACCCGGGGGGCTACACCTTC. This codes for CASSDNPGGYTF.

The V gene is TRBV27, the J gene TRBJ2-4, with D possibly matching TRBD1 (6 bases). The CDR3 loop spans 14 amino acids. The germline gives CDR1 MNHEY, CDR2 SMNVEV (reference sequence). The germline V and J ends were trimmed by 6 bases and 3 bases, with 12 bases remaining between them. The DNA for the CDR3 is TGTGCCAGCAGGGGGACAAGGGGCAAAAACATTCAGTACTTC. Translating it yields CASRGTRGKNIQYF.

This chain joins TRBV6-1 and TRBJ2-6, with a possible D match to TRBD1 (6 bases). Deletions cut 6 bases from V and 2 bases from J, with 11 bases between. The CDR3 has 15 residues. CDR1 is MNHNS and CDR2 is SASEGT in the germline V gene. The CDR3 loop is CASSEQGAGANVLTF. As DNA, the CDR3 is TGTGCCAGCAGCGAACAGGGAGCTGGGGCCAACGTCCTGACTTTC.

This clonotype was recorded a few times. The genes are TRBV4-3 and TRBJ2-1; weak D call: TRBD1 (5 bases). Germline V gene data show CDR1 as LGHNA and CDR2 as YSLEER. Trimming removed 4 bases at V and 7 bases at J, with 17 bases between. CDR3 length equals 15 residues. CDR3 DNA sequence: TGCGCCAGCAGCCGAGAGTACAACAGGTTTAATGAGCAGTTCTTC. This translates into CASSREYNRFNEQFF.

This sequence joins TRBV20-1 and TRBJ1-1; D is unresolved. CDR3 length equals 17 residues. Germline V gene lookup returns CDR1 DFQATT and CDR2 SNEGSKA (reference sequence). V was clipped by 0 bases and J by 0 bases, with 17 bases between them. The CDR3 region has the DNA TGCAGTGCTAGAGATCGAGGTTTAGGGAACATGAACACTGAAGCTTTCTTT. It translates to CSARDRGLGNMNTEAFF.

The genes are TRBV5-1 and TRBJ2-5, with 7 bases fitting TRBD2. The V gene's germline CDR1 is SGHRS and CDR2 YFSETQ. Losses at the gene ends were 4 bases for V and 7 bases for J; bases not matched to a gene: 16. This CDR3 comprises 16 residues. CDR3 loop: CASSPRWASGGGTQYF. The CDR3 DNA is TGCGCCAGCAGCCCGCGGTGGGCTAGCGGCGGGGGGACCCAGTACTTC. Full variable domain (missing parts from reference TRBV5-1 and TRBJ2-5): KAGVTQTPRYLIKTRGQQVTLSCSPISGHRSVSWYQQTPGQGLQFLFEYFSETQRNKGNFPGRFSGRQFSNSRSEMNVSTLELGDSALYLCASSPRWASGGGTQYFGPGTRLLVL.